The clone carrying this T cell receptor (beta chain) appeared once. Antigen: not known. These data are taken from a study of siplizumab effects on memory and regulatory T cells. Notes on the study in general: About 80-96% of proliferating CD4+ or CD8+ clones had no assignable naive or memory phenotype.

The V gene's germline CDR1 is SGHRS and CDR2 YFSETQ. This CDR3 is 13 amino acids long. V was cut by 4 bases and J by 2 bases, with 9 bases left in between. A 37°C coculture lasting 6 days was applied to the mixed lymphocyte reaction cells. Sequencing was performed with immunoSEQ multiplex PCR; in TCRdb, only in-frame clones are kept and a portion is missing. Of fewer than 11,000 clones listed, around 42% are singletons. Sequencing input: CFSE-low (dividing) CD4+ T cells sorted from an allogeneic mixed lymphocyte reaction. J is TRBJ1-2 and V is TRBV5-1; tentative D call: TRBD1 (6 bases). The sequence came from a human donor in good health; the cells came from an allogeneic mixed lymphocyte reaction. For the CDR3, the DNA is TGCGCCAGCAGCCCCCAGGGGAACTATGGCTACACCTTC. It codes for CASSPQGNYGYTF.